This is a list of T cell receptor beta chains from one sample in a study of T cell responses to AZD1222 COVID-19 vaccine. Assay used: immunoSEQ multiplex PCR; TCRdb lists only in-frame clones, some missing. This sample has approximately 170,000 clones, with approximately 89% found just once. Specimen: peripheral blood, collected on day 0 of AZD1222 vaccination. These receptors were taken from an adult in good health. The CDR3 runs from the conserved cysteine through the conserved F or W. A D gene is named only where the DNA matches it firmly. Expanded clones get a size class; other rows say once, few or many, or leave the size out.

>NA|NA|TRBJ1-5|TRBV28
CASRPWQTFNQPQHF
TGTGCCAGCAGACCCTGGCAGACCTTCAATCAGCCCCAGCATTTT
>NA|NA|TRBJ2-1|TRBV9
CASSAPGQEQFF
TGTGCCAGCAGCGCCCCAGGTCAGGAGCAGTTCTTC
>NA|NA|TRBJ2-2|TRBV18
CASSPDGELFF
TGTGCCAGCTCACCCGATGGGGAGCTGTTTTTT
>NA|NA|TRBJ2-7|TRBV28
CASRPETPPMLFKDF
TGTGCCAGCAGACCCGAGACGCCCCCGATGCTCTTTAAGGACTTC
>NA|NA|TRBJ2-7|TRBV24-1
CATSDLAWREQYF
TGTGCCACCAGTGATTTGGCATGGCGCGAGCAGTACTTC
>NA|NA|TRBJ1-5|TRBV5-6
CASSFSWGGNQPQHF
TGTGCCAGCAGCTTTAGTTGGGGGGGCAATCAGCCCCAGCATTTT
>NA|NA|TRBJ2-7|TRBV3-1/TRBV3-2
CASSQDLTLNEQYF
TGTGCCAGCAGCCAAGACCTGACTCTAAACGAGCAGTACTTC
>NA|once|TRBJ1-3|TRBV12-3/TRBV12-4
CASSHSGNTIYF
TGTGCCAGCAGTCATTCTGGAAACACCATATATTTT
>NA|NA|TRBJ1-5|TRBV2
CASSDAGTHQPQHF
TGTGCCAGCAGTGACGCAGGGACCCATCAGCCCCAGCATTTT
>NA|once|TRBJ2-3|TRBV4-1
CASSQTRYSTDTQYF
TGCGCCAGCAGCCAAACCCGCTATAGCACAGATACGCAGTATTTT
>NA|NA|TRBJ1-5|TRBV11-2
CASSLNSRGDQPQHF
TGTGCCAGCAGCTTGAACTCTCGGGGGGATCAGCCCCAGCATTTT
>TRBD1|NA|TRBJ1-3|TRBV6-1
CASSERFGQGAPGNTIYF
TGTGCCAGCAGTGAAAGATTTGGGCAGGGGGCCCCTGGAAACACCATATATTTT
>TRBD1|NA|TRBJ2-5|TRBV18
CASSPAAGGRETQYF
TGTGCCAGCTCACCGGCCGCAGGGGGCAGAGAGACCCAGTACTTC
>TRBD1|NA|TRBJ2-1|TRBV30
CAWGDSYNEQFF
TGTGCCTGGGGGGACAGTTACAATGAGCAGTTCTTC
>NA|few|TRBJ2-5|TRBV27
CASSFGFGGETQYF
TGTGCCAGCAGTTTCGGGTTCGGTGGGGAGACCCAGTACTTC
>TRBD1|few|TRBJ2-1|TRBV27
CASSLDRVENEQFF
TGTGCCAGCAGCCTGGACAGGGTGGAAAATGAGCAGTTCTTC
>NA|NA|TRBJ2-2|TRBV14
CASSQVPNTGELFF
TGTGCCAGCAGCCAAGTCCCAAACACCGGGGAGCTGTTTTTT
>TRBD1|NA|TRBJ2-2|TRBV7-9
CASSWDSEVPWNTGELFF
TGTGCCAGCAGCTGGGACAGTGAGGTCCCTTGGAACACCGGGGAGCTGTTTTTT
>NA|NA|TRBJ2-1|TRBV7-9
CASSLGPRVNEQFF
TGTGCCAGCAGCTTAGGTCCGCGGGTCAATGAGCAGTTCTTC
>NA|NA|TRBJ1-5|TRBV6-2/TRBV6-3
CASSYSPGGAGQPQHF
TGTGCCAGCAGTTACTCGCCCGGAGGGGCGGGCCAGCCCCAGCATTTT
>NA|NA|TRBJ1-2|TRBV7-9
CASSPRYPGLYGYTF
TGTGCCAGCAGCCCACGTTATCCGGGCTTATATGGCTACACCTTC
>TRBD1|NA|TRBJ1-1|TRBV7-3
CASSSRDRDEAFF
TGTGCCAGCAGCAGCCGGGACAGGGACGAAGCTTTCTTT
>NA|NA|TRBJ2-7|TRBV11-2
CASSLGGIYEQYF
TGTGCCAGCAGCTTAGGAGGGATCTACGAGCAGTACTTC
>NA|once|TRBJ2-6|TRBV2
CASSRNSGANVLTF
TGTGCCAGCAGCAGGAACTCTGGGGCCAACGTCCTGACTTTC
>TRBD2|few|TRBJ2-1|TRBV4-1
CASSQLAGGPYNEQFF
TGCGCCAGCAGCCAACTAGCGGGAGGACCCTACAATGAGCAGTTCTTC
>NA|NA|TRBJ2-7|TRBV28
CASSGKGVGKQYF
TGTGCCAGCAGTGGCAAAGGGGTAGGCAAACAGTACTTC
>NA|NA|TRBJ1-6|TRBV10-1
CASSERGGNSPLHF
TGCGCCAGCAGTGAAAGAGGGGGTAATTCACCCCTCCACTTT
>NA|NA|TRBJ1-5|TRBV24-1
CATSPGEVFSAQHF
TGTGCCACCAGTCCCGGGGAGGTCTTCTCCGCCCAGCATTTT
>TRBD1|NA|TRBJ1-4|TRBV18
CASSPSGQGAEKLFF
TGTGCCAGCTCACCATCGGGACAGGGGGCAGAAAAACTGTTTTTT
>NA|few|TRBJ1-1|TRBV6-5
CASSWLSANTEAFF
TGTGCCAGCAGTTGGTTATCGGCGAACACTGAAGCTTTCTTT
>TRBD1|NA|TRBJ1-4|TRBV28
CASTPGWDRGREKLFF
TGTGCCAGCACCCCAGGGTGGGACAGGGGCCGTGAAAAACTGTTTTTT
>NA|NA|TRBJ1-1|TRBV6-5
CASRSAQGMFTEAFF
TGTGCCAGCAGGAGTGCACAGGGTATGTTCACTGAAGCTTTCTTT
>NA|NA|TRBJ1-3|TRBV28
CASTGDSTGNTIYF
TGTGCCAGCACCGGGGATTCTACTGGAAACACCATATATTTT
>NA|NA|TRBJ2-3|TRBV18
CASSPADPSTDTQYF
TGTGCCAGCTCACCAGCGGATCCTAGCACAGATACGCAGTATTTT
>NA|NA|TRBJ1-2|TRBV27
CASSPDIANYGYTF
TGTGCCAGCAGCCCCGACATAGCTAACTATGGCTACACCTTC
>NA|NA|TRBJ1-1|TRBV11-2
CASSLARFRGDTEAFF
TGTGCCAGCAGCTTAGCCCGATTTAGGGGGGACACTGAAGCTTTCTTT
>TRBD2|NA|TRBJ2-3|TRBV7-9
CASFIWEGRFRDTQYF
TGTGCCAGCTTTATTTGGGAGGGCCGGTTTCGGGATACGCAGTATTTT
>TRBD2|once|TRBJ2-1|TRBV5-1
CASSSSGSSYNEQFF
TGCGCCAGCAGCTCAAGCGGGAGTTCCTACAATGAGCAGTTCTTC
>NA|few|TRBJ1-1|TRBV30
CAWSAPLRRLRDTEAFF
TGTGCCTGGAGTGCCCCTTTGAGGAGACTGCGGGACACTGAAGCTTTCTTT
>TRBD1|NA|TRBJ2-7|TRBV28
CASIHGTGEDEQYF
TGTGCCAGCATTCACGGGACAGGGGAAGACGAGCAGTACTTC
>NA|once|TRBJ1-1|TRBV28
CASSYVVGDTEAFF
TGTGCCAGCAGTTACGTAGTGGGAGACACTGAAGCTTTCTTT
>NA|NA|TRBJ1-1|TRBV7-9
CASSFGQGRRAFF
TGTGCCAGCAGCTTTGGGCAGGGGCGTAGAGCTTTCTTT
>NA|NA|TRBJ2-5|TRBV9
CASSVDRAKTQYF
TGTGCCAGCAGCGTAGACAGGGCCAAGACCCAGTACTTC
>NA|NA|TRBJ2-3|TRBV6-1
CASRGSPDTQYF
TGTGCCAGCAGGGGGTCCCCGGATACGCAGTATTTT
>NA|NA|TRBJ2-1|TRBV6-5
CASSYGGYNEQFF
TGTGCCAGCAGTTACGGGGGTTACAATGAGCAGTTCTTC
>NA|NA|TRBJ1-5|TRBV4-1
CASSQDDNQPQHF
TGCGCCAGCAGCCAAGACGACAATCAGCCCCAGCATTTT
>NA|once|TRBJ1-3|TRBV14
CASSQAGVLSGNTIYF
TGTGCCAGCAGCCAAGCAGGGGTCCTCTCTGGAAACACCATATATTTT
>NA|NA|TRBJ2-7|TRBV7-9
CASSDAAFYEQYF
TGTGCCAGCAGCGACGCCGCTTTCTACGAGCAGTACTTC
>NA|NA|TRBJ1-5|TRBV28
CASKKANSNQPQHF
TGTGCCAGCAAAAAGGCGAATAGCAATCAGCCCCAGCATTTT
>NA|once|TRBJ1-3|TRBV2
CASTKETGNTIYF
TGTGCCAGCACGAAAGAGACTGGAAACACCATATATTTT
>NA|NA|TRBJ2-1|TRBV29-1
CSVGGLPGKEDEQFF
TGCAGCGTCGGCGGACTACCGGGAAAAGAGGATGAGCAGTTCTTC
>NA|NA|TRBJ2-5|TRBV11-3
CASSLDGETQYF
TGTGCCAGCAGCTTAGATGGTGAGACCCAGTACTTC
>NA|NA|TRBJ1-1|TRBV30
CAWGGEGMNTEAFF
TGTGCCTGGGGGGGGGAAGGTATGAACACTGAAGCTTTCTTT
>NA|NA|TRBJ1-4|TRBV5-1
CASRWGTLTNEKLFF
TGCGCCAGCCGCTGGGGGACACTAACTAATGAAAAACTGTTTTTT
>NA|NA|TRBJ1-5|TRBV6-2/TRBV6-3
CASSYGGLGNQPQHF
TGTGCCAGCAGTTACGGGGGACTAGGCAATCAGCCCCAGCATTTT
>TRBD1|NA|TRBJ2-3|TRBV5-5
CASSLGTGGTDTQYF
TGTGCCAGCAGCTTGGGGACAGGGGGCACAGATACGCAGTATTTT
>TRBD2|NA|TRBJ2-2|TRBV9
CASGRSGRAVGGELFF
TGTGCCAGCGGGAGAAGCGGGAGGGCCGTCGGCGGGGAGCTGTTTTTT
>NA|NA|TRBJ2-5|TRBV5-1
CASSFASQETQYF
TGCGCCAGCAGCTTTGCTAGCCAGGAGACCCAGTACTTC
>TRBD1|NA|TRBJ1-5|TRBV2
CASSGTGENQPQHF
TGTGCCAGCAGCGGGACAGGGGAAAATCAGCCCCAGCATTTT